The 28 T cell receptor beta chains given below trace back to one sample, sequenced in a study of identical twins. Via MiXCR, TCRdb re-called the 5' RACE reads, giving one row per CDR3 protein. Of around 480,000 distinct CDR3 sequences listed, around 15% are singletons. These data also formed part of another study, on yellow fever vaccine responses in identical twins.

The sample was CD4+ T cells sorted from blood. These receptors were taken from a woman younger than 30 in good health.

This chain uses TRBV15 with TRBJ2-1; TRBD2 aligns across 13 bases. The CDR3 sequence is 15 residues long. Per germline, CDR1 LNHNV and CDR2 YYDKDF (reference sequence). The junction had 1 base not matched to a gene; V was cut back by 1 base and J by 7 bases. CDR3 amino acids: CATSRGLAGGNEQFF. The CDR3 nucleotides read TGTGCCACCAGCAGAGGACTAGCGGGAGGAAATGAGCAGTTCTTC.

This clonotype was picked up a small number of times. This chain links TRBV20-1 with TRBJ2-3, with 7 nucleotides matching TRBD2. Germline values: CDR1 DFQATT, CDR2 SNEGSKA (reference sequence). There are 14 residues in the CDR3. CDR3 nucleotide sequence: TGCAGCTCGGCCCCAGCGGGATTGACAGATACGCAGTATTTT. This gives the protein CSSAPAGLTDTQYF.

This clonotype appeared a few times. This chain uses TRBV20-1 with TRBJ2-6; 8 bases match TRBD2. V gave up 1 base and J gave up 2 bases; unmatched junction bases: 4. The germline V gene has CDR1 DFQATT and CDR2 SNEGSKA (reference sequence). The length of the CDR3 is 16 residues. Here the CDR3 reads CSARAGGTTGANVLTF. The DNA of the CDR3 is TGCAGTGCTAGAGCGGGAGGGACGACTGGGGCCAACGTCCTGACTTTC.

The J gene is TRBJ2-3, the V gene TRBV4-3, with D perhaps matching TRBD1 or TRBD2 (5 bases each). Germline V gene lookup returns CDR1 LGHNA and CDR2 YSLEER. V lost 0 bases and J 9 bases, leaving 10 bases between the germline ends. CDR3 length equals 13 residues. The CDR3 DNA reads TGCGCCAGCAGCCAAGATGAGGGGTGGACGCAGTATTTT. Its protein product is CASSQDEGWTQYF.

This clonotype occurred a few times. The V and J genes are TRBV28 and TRBJ1-5, with D maybe TRBD1 (5 bases). Trimming stripped 6 bases from V and 0 bases from J, with 21 bases between. This CDR3 is built from 18 residues. Germline V CDR1 and CDR2: MDHEN, SYDVKM. Written as DNA, the CDR3 is TGTGCCAGCAGCACTTCCGTTCGGGGGGGGAATAGCAATCAGCCCCAGCATTTT. Translation: CASSTSVRGGNSNQPQHF.

This clonotype has just a few counts. The CDR3 reads CASSPSRGQETQYF. The CDR3, as DNA: TGTGCCAGCTCACCCTCCAGGGGCCAAGAGACCCAGTACTTC. The rearrangement links TRBV18 to TRBJ2-5, with TRBD1 as a possible D gene (6 bases). Germline CDR1 and CDR2: KGHSH and LQKENI. V shed 3 bases and J shed 1 base, with 9 bases lying between them. The CDR3 consists of 14 residues.

The rearrangement joins TRBV5-1 to TRBJ2-7; either TRBD1 or TRBD2 may fit D (6 bases each). The V gene lost 1 base and the J gene lost 5 bases, with 16 bases spanning the gap. Germline V gives CDR1 SGHRS, CDR2 YFSETQ. The CDR3 runs 15 residues. Here the CDR3 reads CASSLNQGRIHEQYF. Here the CDR3 DNA reads TGCGCCAGCAGCTTGAACCAGGGGAGGATCCACGAGCAGTACTTC. Supplemented by reference TRBV5-1 and TRBJ2-7, the full variable domain reads KAGVTQTPRYLIKTRGQQVTLSCSPISGHRSVSWYQQTPGQGLQFLFEYFSETQRNKGNFPGRFSGRQFSNSRSEMNVSTLELGDSALYLCASSLNQGRIHEQYFGPGTRLTVT.

The chain combines TRBV7-2 with TRBJ2-2; tentatively, D is TRBD1 or TRBD2 (5 bases each). Trimming shortened V by 5 bases and J by 4 bases, and 14 bases separated the two germline ends. The CDR3 extends over 15 amino acids. Germline V gives CDR1 SGHTA, CDR2 FQGNSA. CDR3 sequence reads: CASSRRGAATGELFF. In DNA, the CDR3 is TGTGCCAGCAGCCGTAGGGGAGCGGCCACCGGGGAGCTGTTTTTT.

This clonotype was seen at least ten times. This chain uses TRBV27 with TRBJ2-3, with no clear D. Looked up from germline, CDR1 is MNHEY and CDR2 is SMNVEV (reference sequence). This CDR3 is 17 amino acids long. Trimming pared 5 bases from V and 3 bases from J, leaving 21 bases between. The CDR3 DNA follows: TGTGCCAGCAGTCCCCGGTCCCGAAACCCCTCGACAGATACGCAGTATTTT. Its protein is CASSPRSRNPSTDTQYF.

Only one count was recorded for this clonotype. Compared with germline, one end of the junction differs, possibly owing to a read error. The chain recombines TRBV5-1 with TRBJ2-3; D is undetermined. Germline loops: CDR1 SGHRS, CDR2 YFSETQ. This CDR3 contains 15 residues. The chain's CDR3 is CAISLVGSGADTQYF. In DNA, the CDR3 is TGCGCCATCAGCTTGGTGGGCAGTGGCGCAGATACGCAGTATTTT.

This clonotype was seen only a few times. The V call is TRBV7-2, the J call TRBJ1-2; D gene unclear. The CDR3 runs 12 residues. CDR1 and CDR2 from the germline V gene are SGHTA and FQGNSA. V shed 1 base and J shed 7 bases, with 7 bases lying between them. The DNA for the CDR3 is TGTGCCAGCAGCTTAGAGGCCAGTGGCTACACCTTC. Protein: CASSLEASGYTF.

This clonotype was recorded a few times. This chain uses TRBV10-3 with TRBJ1-2, with unresolved D. CDR1 and CDR2 (germline): ENHRY, SYGVKD. This CDR3 comprises 11 residues. The ends were cut back, 3 bases at V and 8 bases at J, with 7 bases in the middle. The DNA of the CDR3 is TGTGCCATCAGTGACTATTCCGGCTACACCTTC. Translating gives CAISDYSGYTF.

As for this clonotype: Relative to the germline gene, one junction end is altered; a read error may explain this. The chain links TRBV12-3 or TRBV12-4 to TRBJ2-3, with TRBD2 matching 9 bases. The CDR3 covers 19 residues. The chain's CDR3 is CARSLGAGLAGGITDTQYF. For the CDR3, the DNA is TGTGCCCGCAGTTTAGGGGCCGGATTGGCGGGGGGGATCACAGATACGCAGTATTTT.

This clonotype was found a few times. The gene calls are TRBV7-4 and TRBJ2-5, with D perhaps matching TRBD2 (6 bases). The germline gives CDR1 SGHVT, CDR2 SQSDAQ. The CDR3 is 17 residues long. Trimming removed 5 bases from V and 1 base from J, with 20 bases in between. The chain's CDR3 is CASSKPSKYSGQETQYF. Here the CDR3 DNA reads TGTGCCAGCAGCAAGCCCTCAAAATATAGCGGCCAAGAGACCCAGTACTTC.

V and J are TRBV29-1 and TRBJ2-3, with TRBD2 matching over 9 bases. V lost 4 bases and J lost 5; bases outside the gene matches: 7. CDR3 size: 14 residues. Germline assignment: CDR1 SQVTM and CDR2 ANQGSEA. CDR3 amino acids: CSVARTSVGDTQYF. The CDR3 bases are TGCAGCGTTGCGAGGACTAGCGTGGGAGATACGCAGTATTTT.

V gene TRBV5-1 combines with J gene TRBJ2-5, with D maybe TRBD2 (6 bases). The length of the CDR3 is 14 residues. CDR1 is SGHRS and CDR2 is YFSETQ in the germline V gene. Between the trimmed V and J ends, which lost 1 base and 4 bases, there was a span of 11 bases. CDR3 protein: CASSLMGGGETQYF. The CDR3 DNA is TGCGCCAGCAGCTTGATGGGGGGAGGAGAGACCCAGTACTTC.

This clonotype was seen a handful of times. This chain joins TRBV7-3 and TRBJ1-2; 7 bases are a match to TRBD1. CDR1 and CDR2 (germline): SGHTA, FQGTGA. The CDR3 sequence is 13 residues long. Trimming removed 5 bases from V and 6 bases from J; junction bases left unmatched: 6. The CDR3 nucleotides are TGTGCCAGCAGCCCCGACAGGGACCATGGCTACACCTTC. Protein: CASSPDRDHGYTF.

There are many counts of this clonotype. The genes are TRBV7-6 and TRBJ2-7; 12 bases align to TRBD1. The V gene's germline CDR1 is SGHVS and CDR2 FNYEAQ. With V trimmed by 7 bases and J by 6 bases, 13 bases remained unmatched. CDR3 size: 16 residues. CDR3 nucleotides: TGTGCCAGCAATCCTCTTGGGACAGGGGGCTTAGGCGAGCAGTACTTC. As protein: CASNPLGTGGLGEQYF.

The V call is TRBV29-1, the J call TRBJ1-5; the D is unclear. V was cut by 4 bases and J by 12 bases, with 16 bases left in between. Germline loops: CDR1 SQVTM, CDR2 ANQGSEA. The CDR3 loop spans 12 amino acids. CDR3 in DNA: TGCAGCGTTGGTGAGCAGGCCGCAGGCCAGCATTTT. It specifies CSVGEQAAGQHF.

This clonotype was detected only a few times. V usage is TRBV5-1 and J usage is TRBJ2-3; D might be TRBD1 (5 bases). V was cut by 2 bases and J by 4 bases, with 17 bases left in between. Per the germline V gene, CDR1 is SGHRS and CDR2 is YFSETQ. The CDR3 sequence is 16 residues long. The CDR3 sequence is CASSLSGKTYSDTQYF. The CDR3 DNA sequence: TGCGCCAGCAGCTTATCAGGGAAAACCTATTCAGATACGCAGTATTTT.

CDR3 amino acids: CASSGTYRVNQETQYF. The CDR3 region has the DNA TGTGCCAGCAGTGGGACTTACAGGGTCAACCAAGAGACCCAGTACTTC. The V gene is TRBV2, the J gene TRBJ2-5, with D possibly matching TRBD1 (6 bases). Looked up from germline, CDR1 is SNHLY and CDR2 is FYNNEI. Trimming took off 4 bases at V and 0 bases at J, with 15 bases between the two ends. The CDR3 runs to 16 residues. The complete variable domain, with remaining parts taken from reference TRBV2 and TRBJ2-5, reads EPEVTQTPSHQVTQMGQEVILRCVPISNHLYFYWYRQILGQKVEFLVSFYNNEISEKSEIFDDQFSVERPDGSNFTLKIRSTKLEDSAMYFCASSGTYRVNQETQYFGPGTRLLVL.

In its sample, this clonotype was seen a few times. The J gene is TRBJ2-7, the V gene TRBV4-2, with 9 bases fitting TRBD1. This CDR3 has 16 amino acids. The ends lost 0 bases at V and 4 bases at J; junction bases unmatched: 7. Per the germline V gene, CDR1 is LGHNA and CDR2 is YNFKEQ. CDR3 amino acids: CASSQEHPGQGYEQYF. The CDR3 coding sequence is TGTGCCAGCAGCCAAGAGCACCCGGGACAGGGATACGAGCAGTACTTC.

This clonotype was observed a handful of times. The chain combines TRBV20-1 with TRBJ1-5, with 10 bases fitting TRBD1. The germline V gene has CDR1 DFQATT and CDR2 SNEGSKA (reference sequence). The CDR3 runs 14 residues. Germline trimming cut 5 bases from V and 7 bases from J; bases unmatched to any gene: 8. In DNA, the CDR3 is TGCAGTGCTTCGGCCGGGACAGGGGACCAGCCCCAGCATTTT. Translated: CSASAGTGDQPQHF.

The chain couples TRBV28 to TRBJ1-2, with 7 bases identical to TRBD1. Trimming at V came to 5 bases and at J to 5 bases, leaving 2 bases not matched to a gene. Germline V gene lookup returns CDR1 MDHEN and CDR2 SYDVKM. CDR3 length: 12 amino acids. The CDR3 bases are TGTGCCAGCAGTGGGACAGCATATGGCTACACCTTC. This gives the protein CASSGTAYGYTF.

The chain has TRBV29-1 and TRBJ2-2; 12 nucleotides line up with TRBD2. J was trimmed by 8 bases and V by 5 bases; bases with no gene match: 6. The CDR3 sequence is 14 residues long. Germline CDR1 reads SQVTM; CDR2 reads ANQGSEA. CDR3 DNA: TGCAGCGTTTGGACTAGCGGGACAACGGGGGAGCTGTTTTTT. Translation gives CSVWTSGTTGELFF.

This CDR3 is CASSLEGVSGYEQYF. In nucleotides, the CDR3 is TGTGCCAGCAGTTTAGAGGGGGTTTCCGGTTACGAGCAGTACTTC. The chain is built from TRBV12-3 or TRBV12-4 and TRBJ2-7; the D gene is possibly TRBD1 (6 bases). The CDR3 is made up of 15 amino acids. V lost 1 base and J 4 bases, leaving 14 bases between the germline ends.

This chain joins TRBV11-3 and TRBJ1-6; 7 bases are a match to TRBD1. The V and J ends lost 5 bases and 9 bases, in that order; junction bases with no gene match: 4. Germline V CDR1 and CDR2: SGHNT, YENEEA. The CDR3 is made up of 13 amino acids. The CDR3 DNA reads TGTGCCAGCAGCCTTGACAGGGTTTCACCCCTCCACTTT. It yields the protein CASSLDRVSPLHF.

There are a few counts of this clonotype. The V call is TRBV15, the J call TRBJ1-2; D is unclear. This CDR3 comprises 15 residues. Germline V CDR1 and CDR2: LNHNV, YYDKDF (reference sequence). Trimming stripped 3 bases from V and 1 base from J, with 12 bases between. The CDR3 here is CATSSWPSINYGYTF. The CDR3 DNA reads TGTGCCACCAGCAGCTGGCCGTCGATTAACTATGGCTACACCTTC.